This TCR beta chain was recovered during a study of cytomegalovirus exposure and HLA in healthy donors (dated by TCRdb to 2016 to 2017). Broadly, across the study: An earlier analysis of 587 of the donors reported 276 Gb of sequence data and around 100 million unique TCR beta sequences obtained from about 180 million T cells. An early release covering 550 to 700 HLA-typed donors comprised about 300 gigabases of sequencing data and 85 million or so unique TCR sequences. Of the roughly 400 genotyped donors, 65% to 90% fell in the genetic ancestry cluster associated with self-reported Caucasian donors. The study aimed to test whether signatures of past pathogen exposure could be identified by cataloging public T cell receptors. The T cell repertoires of roughly 660 subjects were profiled by immunosequencing and related to cytomegalovirus serostatus. Besides the first cohort of 550 to 750 subjects, a separate validation cohort made up of roughly 120 different subjects was used. The study combined high-throughput TCR immunosequencing, statistical association of individual TCRs with disease status, and machine learning to predict cytomegalovirus infection status. A later analysis re-analyzed previously published TCR beta repertoires from about 730 donors and added high-resolution HLA genotyping to study TCR occurrence patterns. Rather than drawing on any new phenotypic data, the later analysis identified candidate immune exposures from TCR beta sequences and the way those sequences occurred across donors. An earlier analysis of nearly 600 of the donors applied high-throughput TCR beta sequencing to assess whether each TCR beta V gene segment acted as functional or pseudogenic. Alongside the repertoire data, information on donor age, sex, ethnicity and CMV serostatus was compiled. In a later genetic analysis, genome-wide SNP genotypes for 398 of the 666 donors were used, and that subset was treated as a discovery cohort. Every repertoire in the discovery cohort had been generated on one and the same sequencing platform. Both class I and class II loci were covered by HLA typing, at four-digit resolution. Typing coverage varied by locus: roughly 629-640 donors for A, B, C, DRB1 and DQB1; roughly 510 for DQA1; more than 600 for DPA1; some 470 for DPB1. About five DR-DQ haplotypes were treated as single units for association and clustering because of strong linkage in the cohort. Across some 400 genotyped donors of the cohort, an average of about 200,000 unique TCR beta nucleotide sequences per donor were sequenced, and roughly a sixth of those sequences were non-productive.

For this chain, trimming is 5 bases at the V end and 1 base at the J end, and the number of junction bases without a gene match is 5. CDR1 SNHLY and CDR2 FYNNEI were looked up in the germline V gene. Spanning cysteine to phenylalanine, the CDR3 consists of 15 amino acids. Only the CDR3 DNA stays, 45 bases, in frame from base 1. The cohort consisted of 670 or so healthy bone marrow donors. At the time of sampling, all cohort members were nominally healthy, though unrecorded immune exposures were likely present. The donor was CMV seropositive and belonged to the group of more than 250 seropositive cohort members. Every donor gave a peripheral blood sample, and the peripheral blood mononuclear cells from that sample were used for TCR beta sequencing. The Qiagen DNeasy Blood Extraction Kit was used to extract genomic DNA from the blood cell samples. Broader findings and caveats from the paper: A further reported finding was that TCR beta sequences accurately predicted the HLA-A and HLA-B alleles for most subjects in the first cohort. In an earlier analysis of some 500 of the donors, most TCR beta V segments were observed in productive rearrangements about 90% or about 30% of the time, broadly matching IMGT annotations. HLA typing was unavailable for some donors at each locus, so association tests used only the typed subset. Assigning TCR associations to individual alleles was difficult when HLA alleles, especially DR and DQ, strongly co-occurred. In a later analysis, some 18,000 TCR beta sequences were associated with specific HLA alleles at a false discovery rate of 0.05. The sequencing pipeline was judged likely to have produced a cluster of highly shared sequence variants as a technical artifact. In vitro tests confirmed that a few of the cytomegalovirus-associated TCR beta chains recognize cytomegalovirus antigens. This cohort had only TCR beta chains sequenced, and the lack of alpha or paired-chain data limited which features could be detected. Some IMGT-functional V segments, including TRBV6-2 and TRBV6-3, could not be distinguished by the 87-base-pair reads and were therefore excluded. Correlated functional status among segregating V segments might be attributable to linkage disequilibrium, but an unknown experimental factor could not be ruled out. Because counts were too low, 15 to 20 rarely observed V segments, including chromosome 9 orphons, were excluded from the earlier analysis of 500 to 700 of the donors. In a later analysis, HLA-associated TCR beta chains were found to be more clonally expanded and to have lower generation probabilities than equally common non-associated chains. In the study, approximately 160 TCR beta chains were listed as associated with cytomegalovirus. Across donors, most TCR sequences were observed very rarely, whereas some public TCRs were present in many individuals. A later genetic analysis associated a missense DCLRE1C variant with V-gene and J-gene trimming of TCR beta chains, and an independent cohort replicated the association. According to a later analysis, parvovirus B19, influenza, CMV and Epstein-Barr virus appeared linked to several top co-occurrence clusters. Compared with the roughly 700-donor mean, donors in an Asian-associated ancestry cluster had fewer N-insertions in productive TCRs, according to a later genetic analysis. The classifier was reported to diagnose cytomegalovirus status with high specificity and sensitivity in both the original and validation cohorts. Sequencing depth was assumed to be roughly uniform across donors in the presence/absence analyses, though that assumption may not hold. A later analysis found that most CMV-associated TCR beta chains appeared HLA-restricted, with HLA associations seemingly driven largely by CMV exposure. According to a later analysis, TCR association rates differed among HLA loci, with DRB1 alleles showing the most associated TCRs and HLA-C alleles showing the fewest. It was suggested by the authors that the approach could potentially be generalized to other disease states and immunological phenotypes. For the cohort, immune exposure information was limited to CMV serostatus.

The method behind the library was the immunoSEQ multiplex PCR assay. For the multiplex PCR, a mixture combining 60 forward primers for TCR Vbeta segments and 13 reverse primers for TCR Jbeta segments was used. Amplification of the CDR3 region of rearranged TCR beta genes was performed with a multiplex PCR assay on genomic DNA. Amplified TCR beta libraries were sequenced as 87-base-pair reads on the Illumina HiSeq System. The paper's data handling went like this. A later analysis tallied 75 million to 85 million unique TCR beta chains across the approximately 670 repertoires, and some 10 million of those chains were shared by two or more donors. Raw reads were error-corrected and collapsed into unique sequences by a nearest-neighbor algorithm in which closely related sequences were merged to remove PCR and sequencing errors. Alignment of CDR3 sequences to IMGT reference sequences was used to assign V, D and J gene segments. Each retained sequence needed at least a six-nucleotide match to both a V gene segment and a J gene segment. Rearrangements were classified as productive when the CDR3 lacked stop codons and remained in frame with V and J, and all other rearrangements were classified as non-productive. Following IMGT convention, CDR3 was defined as the stretch from the second conserved V-encoded cysteine up to the conserved J-encoded phenylalanine. In an earlier analysis of 550 to 650 of the donors, sequences lacking an unambiguous match to a single V gene segment were excluded. An earlier analysis of a few hundred of the donors called V segments functional above 56.7% productive rearrangements and segregating when the between-donor standard deviation exceeded 5%. To diagnose cytomegalovirus status from the catalog of TCR beta chain sequences, a statistical classification framework was built. In a later analysis, TCR nucleotide sequences were compared against IMGT/GENE-DB human TR gene sequences so that V and J genes could be assigned. In a later analysis, CDR3 sequences and most-parsimonious VDJ recombination scenarios were assigned using the TCRdist pipeline. In a later analysis, each TCR beta chain was defined by its CDR3 amino acid sequence together with its V-gene family, and reads without a unique V-gene family were excluded. A later analysis removed roughly 590 highly shared, low-generation-probability nucleotide sequences to deal with suspected cross-contamination and a sequencing artifact. For each public chain, a later analysis derived a clonal expansion index from normalized ranks of inferred template counts within each repertoire. A later analysis computed generation probabilities with a VDJ recombination model fitted to out-of-frame rearrangements, and checked the results against IGoR. A later analysis scored TCR-TCR, TCR-HLA and TCR-CMV co-occurrence with hypergeometric tests, applying a repertoire-size bias correction to TCR pairs. A later analysis estimated false discovery rates by permuting HLA or CMV assignments 20 times. A later analysis grouped co-occurring TCRs with DBSCAN, adding TCRdist sequence similarity when clustering within HLA-allele-positive subsets. Repertoires with fewer than 30,000 or more than 120,000 public chains were left out of co-occurrence clustering, as were five repertoires with anomalous nucleotide sharing. TCRdb limited this immuneACCESS table to in-frame rearrangements with V and J called. A share of clones is missing; checked studies link under half to unresolved V genes, and the rest is unexplained. From that table come the V and J calls and clone size; the DNA was used to work out D and trimming. The sample profile shows about 64,000 clones; roughly 80% of them were found once. The top ten hold more than 4.5% of the sample.

The table lists this clone with a few counts. This receptor's antigen is unknown. One base away there is no much larger clone; base qualities are not given. Here the chain combines TRBV2 and TRBJ1-1; 9 junctional bases match TRBD1. Sequencing input: PBMCs. The TCR comes from a male donor in good health and CMV-seropositive. The CDR3 reads CASSSGQGKNTEAFF. The nucleotide sequence reads TGTGCCAGCAGTTCGGGACAGGGCAAGAACACTGAAGCTTTCTTT.